This T cell receptor beta chain was recorded in a study of blood T cell repertoires in COVID-19. Overall study context: COVID-19 samples collected from the United States, Italy and Spain covered acute and convalescent phases. The cDNA or gDNA used as material had been derived from T cells, B-cell-depleted T cells, or PBMCs.

The authors' processing: Reference gene primers were amplified, and this amplification served to estimate nucleated cell counts. Data came from immunoSEQ multiplex PCR; TCRdb stores just in-frame clones and leaves some out. The V and J calls and clone size are taken from that table; D and trimming were inferred from the DNA. The sample has around 250,000 clones; less than 90% are singletons. This CDR3 contains 20 residues. J lost 3 bases, V lost 1 base, and 15 bases had no gene match. Looked up from germline, CDR1 is LGHNA and CDR2 is YNFKEQ. The clonotype was recovered from a woman in her thirties or forties who had recovered from COVID-19. The sequencing input was peripheral blood. The chain uses TRBV4-2 and TRBJ2-1; 10 bases agree with TRBD2. The DNA for the CDR3 is TGTGCCAGCAGCCAAGTGGTCCCAGCGGGGGGGGGTGGTGTCTACAATGAGCAGTTCTTC. Residues: CASSQVVPAGGGGVYNEQFF.